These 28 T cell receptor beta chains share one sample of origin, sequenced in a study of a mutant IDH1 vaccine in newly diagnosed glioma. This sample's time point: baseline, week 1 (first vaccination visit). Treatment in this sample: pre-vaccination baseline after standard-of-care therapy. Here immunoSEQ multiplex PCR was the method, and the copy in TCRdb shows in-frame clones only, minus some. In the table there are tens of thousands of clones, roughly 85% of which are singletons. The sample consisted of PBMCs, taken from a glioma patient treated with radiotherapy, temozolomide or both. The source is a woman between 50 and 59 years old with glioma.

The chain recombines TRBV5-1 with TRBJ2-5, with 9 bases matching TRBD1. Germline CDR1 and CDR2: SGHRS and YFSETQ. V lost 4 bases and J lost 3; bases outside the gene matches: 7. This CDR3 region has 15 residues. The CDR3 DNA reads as TGCGCCAGCAGCCCGGGACAGGGTACGAAAGAGACCCAGTACTTC. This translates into CASSPGQGTKETQYF.

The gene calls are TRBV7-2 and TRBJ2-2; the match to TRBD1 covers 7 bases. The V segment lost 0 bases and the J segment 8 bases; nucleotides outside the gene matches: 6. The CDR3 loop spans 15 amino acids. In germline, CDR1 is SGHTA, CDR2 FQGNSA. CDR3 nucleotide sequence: TGTGCCAGCAGCTTAGCACCCGACAGGGTAGGGGAGCTGTTTTTT. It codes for CASSLAPDRVGELFF.

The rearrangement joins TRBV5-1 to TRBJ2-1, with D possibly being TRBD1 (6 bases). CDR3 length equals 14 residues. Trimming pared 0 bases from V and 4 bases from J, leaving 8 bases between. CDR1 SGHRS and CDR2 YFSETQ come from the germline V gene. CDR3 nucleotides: TGCGCCAGCAGCTTGGGACAGGTATACAATGAGCAGTTCTTC. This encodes CASSLGQVYNEQFF.

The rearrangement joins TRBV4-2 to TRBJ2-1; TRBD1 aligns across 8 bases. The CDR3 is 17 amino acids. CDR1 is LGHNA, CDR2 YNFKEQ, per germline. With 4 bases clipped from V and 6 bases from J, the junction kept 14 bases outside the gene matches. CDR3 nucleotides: TGTGCCAGCAGCCCCATCAGGGGGCAGGTCGGGGGCAATGAGCAGTTCTTC. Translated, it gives CASSPIRGQVGGNEQFF.

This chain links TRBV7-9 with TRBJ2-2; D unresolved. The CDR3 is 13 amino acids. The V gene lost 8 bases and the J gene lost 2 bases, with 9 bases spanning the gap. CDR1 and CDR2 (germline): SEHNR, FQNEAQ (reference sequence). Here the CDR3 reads CASLAGNTGELFF. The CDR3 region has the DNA TGTGCCAGCCTGGCAGGAAACACCGGGGAGCTGTTTTTT.

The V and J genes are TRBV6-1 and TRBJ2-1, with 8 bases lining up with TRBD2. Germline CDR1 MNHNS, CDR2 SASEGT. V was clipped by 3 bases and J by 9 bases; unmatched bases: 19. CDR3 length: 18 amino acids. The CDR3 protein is CASSEVIWINRGGREQFF. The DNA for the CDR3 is TGTGCCAGCAGTGAGGTAATATGGATCAACCGGGGGGGCCGTGAGCAGTTCTTC.

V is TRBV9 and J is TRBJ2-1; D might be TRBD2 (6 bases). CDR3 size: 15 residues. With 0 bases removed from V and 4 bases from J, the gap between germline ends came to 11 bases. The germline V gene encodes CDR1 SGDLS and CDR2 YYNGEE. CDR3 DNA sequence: TGTGCCAGCAGCGTAGTCGGGGGTGAGTACAATGAGCAGTTCTTC. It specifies CASSVVGGEYNEQFF.

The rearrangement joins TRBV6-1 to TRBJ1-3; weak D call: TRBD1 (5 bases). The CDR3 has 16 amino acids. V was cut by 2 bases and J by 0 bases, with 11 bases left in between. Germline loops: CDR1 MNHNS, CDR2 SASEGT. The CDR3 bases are TGTGCCAGCAGTGAAACTTACAGGCACTCTGGAAACACCATATATTTT. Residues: CASSETYRHSGNTIYF.

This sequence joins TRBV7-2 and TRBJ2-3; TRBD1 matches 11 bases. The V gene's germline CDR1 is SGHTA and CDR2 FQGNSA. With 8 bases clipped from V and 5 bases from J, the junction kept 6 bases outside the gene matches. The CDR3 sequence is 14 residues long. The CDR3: CASAGTGGIDTQYF. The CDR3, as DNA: TGTGCCAGCGCCGGGACAGGGGGGATAGATACGCAGTATTTT.

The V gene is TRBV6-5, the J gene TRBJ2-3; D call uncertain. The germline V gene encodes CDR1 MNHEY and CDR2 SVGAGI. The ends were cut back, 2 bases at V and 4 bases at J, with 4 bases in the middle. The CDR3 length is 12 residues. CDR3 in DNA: TGTGCCAGCAGTTACCGGCCAGATACGCAGTATTTT. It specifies CASSYRPDTQYF.

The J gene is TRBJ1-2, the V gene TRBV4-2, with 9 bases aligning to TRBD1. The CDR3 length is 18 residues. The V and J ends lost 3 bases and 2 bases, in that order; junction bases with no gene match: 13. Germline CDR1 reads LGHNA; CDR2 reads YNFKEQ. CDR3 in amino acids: CASSQDTGTGLLNYGYTF. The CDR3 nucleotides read TGTGCCAGCAGCCAGGATACCGGGACAGGGCTATTAAACTATGGCTACACCTTC.

The CDR3 here is CASVRDSSSYNSPLHF. The CDR3 DNA is TGTGCCAGCGTACGGGACAGTAGCTCCTATAATTCACCCCTCCACTTT. This sequence joins TRBV2 and TRBJ1-6, with 7 bases matching TRBD1. V shed 8 bases and J 0 bases; nucleotides not matched to a gene: 7. CDR3 size: 16 residues. Germline V lookup: CDR1 SNHLY, CDR2 FYNNEI.

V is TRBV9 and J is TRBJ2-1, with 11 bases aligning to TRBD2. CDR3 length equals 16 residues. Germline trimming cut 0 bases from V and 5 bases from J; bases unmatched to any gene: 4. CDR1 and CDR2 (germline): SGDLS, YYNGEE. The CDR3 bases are TGTGCCAGCAGCGTAGTTAGCGGGGGGGTCAACAATGAGCAGTTCTTC. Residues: CASSVVSGGVNNEQFF.

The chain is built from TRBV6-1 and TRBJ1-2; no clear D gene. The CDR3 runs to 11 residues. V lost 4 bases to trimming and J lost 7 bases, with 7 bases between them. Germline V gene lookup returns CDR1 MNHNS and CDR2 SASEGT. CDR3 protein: CASSGGSGYTF. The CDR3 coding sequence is TGTGCCAGCAGTGGAGGCTCTGGCTACACCTTC.

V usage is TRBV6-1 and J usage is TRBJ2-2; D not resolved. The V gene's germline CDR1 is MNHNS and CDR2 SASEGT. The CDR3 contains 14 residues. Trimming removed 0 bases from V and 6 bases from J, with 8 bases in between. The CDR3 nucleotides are TGTGCCAGCAGTGAAGCAGGGATGGCCGGGGAGCTGTTTTTT. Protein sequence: CASSEAGMAGELFF.

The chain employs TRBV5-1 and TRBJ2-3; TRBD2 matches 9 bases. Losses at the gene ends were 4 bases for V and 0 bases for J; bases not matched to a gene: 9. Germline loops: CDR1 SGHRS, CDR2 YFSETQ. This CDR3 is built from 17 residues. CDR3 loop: CASSRTSVSLSTDTQYF. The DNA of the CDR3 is TGCGCCAGCAGCCGGACTAGCGTCTCTCTAAGCACAGATACGCAGTATTTT.

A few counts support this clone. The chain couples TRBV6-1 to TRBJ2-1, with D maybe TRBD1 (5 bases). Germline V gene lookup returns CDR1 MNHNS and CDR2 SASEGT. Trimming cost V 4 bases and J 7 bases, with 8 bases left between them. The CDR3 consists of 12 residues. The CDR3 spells CASSVRANEQFF. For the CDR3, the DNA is TGTGCCAGCAGTGTCAGGGCGAATGAGCAGTTCTTC.

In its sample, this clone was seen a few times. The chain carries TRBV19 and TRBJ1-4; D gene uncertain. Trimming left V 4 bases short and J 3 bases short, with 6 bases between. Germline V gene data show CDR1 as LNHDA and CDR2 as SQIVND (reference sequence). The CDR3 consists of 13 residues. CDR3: CASSSRSNEKLFF. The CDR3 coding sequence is TGTGCCAGTAGTAGTAGGTCTAATGAAAAACTGTTTTTT.

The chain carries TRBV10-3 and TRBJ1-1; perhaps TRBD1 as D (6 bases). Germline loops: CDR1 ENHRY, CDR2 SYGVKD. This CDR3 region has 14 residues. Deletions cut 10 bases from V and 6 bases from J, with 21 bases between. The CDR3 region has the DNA TGTGCCACCGCCACACGAGGGGGAAACGCTGAAGCTTTCTTT. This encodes CATATRGGNAEAFF.

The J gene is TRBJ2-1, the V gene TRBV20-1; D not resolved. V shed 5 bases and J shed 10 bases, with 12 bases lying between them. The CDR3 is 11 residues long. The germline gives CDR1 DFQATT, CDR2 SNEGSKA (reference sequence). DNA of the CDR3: TGCAGTGCTGGAGTACAATGGGAGCAGTTCTTC. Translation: CSAGVQWEQFF.

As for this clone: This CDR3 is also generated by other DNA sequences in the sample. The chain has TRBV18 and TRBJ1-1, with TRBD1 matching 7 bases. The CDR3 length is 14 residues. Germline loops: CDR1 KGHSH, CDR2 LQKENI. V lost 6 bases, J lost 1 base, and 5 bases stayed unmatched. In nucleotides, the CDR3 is TGTGCCAGCTCCCCCCAGGGGGGGAACACTGAAGCTTTCTTT. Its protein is CASSPQGGNTEAFF. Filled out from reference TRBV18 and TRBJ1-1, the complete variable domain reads NAGVMQNPRHLVRRRGQEARLRCSPMKGHSHVYWYRQLPEEGLKFMVYLQKENIIDESGMPKERFSAEFPKEGPSILRIQQVVRGDSAAYFCASSPQGGNTEAFFGQGTRLTVV.

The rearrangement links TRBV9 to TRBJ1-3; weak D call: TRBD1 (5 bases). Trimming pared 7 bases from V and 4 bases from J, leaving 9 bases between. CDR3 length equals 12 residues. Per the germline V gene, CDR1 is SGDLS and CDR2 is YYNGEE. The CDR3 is CASGAGGNTIYF. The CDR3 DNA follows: TGTGCCAGCGGGGCTGGGGGAAACACCATATATTTT. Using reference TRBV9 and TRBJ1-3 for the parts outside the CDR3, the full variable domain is DSGVTQTPKHLITATGQRVTLRCSPRSGDLSVYWYQQSLDQGLQFLIQYYNGEERAKGNILERFSAQQFPDLHSELNLSSLELGDSALYFCASGAGGNTIYFGEGSWLTVV.

In DNA form, the CDR3 reads TGTGCCAGCGGGACAGGGGTCTACAATGAGCAGTTCTTC. Protein: CASGTGVYNEQFF. The rearrangement uses TRBV9 and TRBJ2-1, with 10 nucleotides matching TRBD1. CDR1 and CDR2 (germline): SGDLS, YYNGEE. CDR3 size: 13 residues. After removal of 7 bases from V and 3 bases from J, the junction contained 1 base not matched to a gene.

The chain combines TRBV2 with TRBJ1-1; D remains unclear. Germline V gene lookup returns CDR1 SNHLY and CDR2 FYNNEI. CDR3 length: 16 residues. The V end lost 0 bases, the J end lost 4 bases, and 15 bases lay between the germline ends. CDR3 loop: CASSEADGSIGTEAFF. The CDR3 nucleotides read TGTGCCAGCAGTGAAGCCGACGGTTCTATTGGCACTGAAGCTTTCTTT.

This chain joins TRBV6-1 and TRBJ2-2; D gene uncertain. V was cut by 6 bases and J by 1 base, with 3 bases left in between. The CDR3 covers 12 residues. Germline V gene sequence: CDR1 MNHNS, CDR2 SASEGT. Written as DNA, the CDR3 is TGTGCCAGCAGGAGGAACACCGGGGAGCTGTTTTTT. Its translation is CASRRNTGELFF.

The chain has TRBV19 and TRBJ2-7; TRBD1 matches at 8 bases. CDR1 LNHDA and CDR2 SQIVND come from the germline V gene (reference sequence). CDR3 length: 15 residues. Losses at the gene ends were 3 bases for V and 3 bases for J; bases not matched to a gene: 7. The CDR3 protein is CASSIGGTGSYEQYF. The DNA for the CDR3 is TGTGCCAGTAGTATTGGGGGGACAGGCAGCTACGAGCAGTACTTC.

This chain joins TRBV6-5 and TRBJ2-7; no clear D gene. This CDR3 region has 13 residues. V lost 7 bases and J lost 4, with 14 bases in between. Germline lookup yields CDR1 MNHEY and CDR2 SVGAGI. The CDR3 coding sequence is TGTGCCAGCACAACTTCGTACGGGTACGAGCAGTACTTC. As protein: CASTTSYGYEQYF.

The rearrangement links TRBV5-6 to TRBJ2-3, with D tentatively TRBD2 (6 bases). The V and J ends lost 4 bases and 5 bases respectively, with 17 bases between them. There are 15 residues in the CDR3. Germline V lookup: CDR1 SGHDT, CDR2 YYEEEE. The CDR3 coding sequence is TGTGCCAGCAGCGAGCGGGTGTTCTCCCTAGATACGCAGTATTTT. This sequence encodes CASSERVFSLDTQYF. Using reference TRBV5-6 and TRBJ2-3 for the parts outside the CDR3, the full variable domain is DAGVTQSPTHLIKTRGQQVTLRCSPKSGHDTVSWYQQALGQGPQFIFQYYEEEERQRGNFPDRFSGHQFPNYSSELNVNALLLGDSALYLCASSERVFSLDTQYFGPGTRLTVL.